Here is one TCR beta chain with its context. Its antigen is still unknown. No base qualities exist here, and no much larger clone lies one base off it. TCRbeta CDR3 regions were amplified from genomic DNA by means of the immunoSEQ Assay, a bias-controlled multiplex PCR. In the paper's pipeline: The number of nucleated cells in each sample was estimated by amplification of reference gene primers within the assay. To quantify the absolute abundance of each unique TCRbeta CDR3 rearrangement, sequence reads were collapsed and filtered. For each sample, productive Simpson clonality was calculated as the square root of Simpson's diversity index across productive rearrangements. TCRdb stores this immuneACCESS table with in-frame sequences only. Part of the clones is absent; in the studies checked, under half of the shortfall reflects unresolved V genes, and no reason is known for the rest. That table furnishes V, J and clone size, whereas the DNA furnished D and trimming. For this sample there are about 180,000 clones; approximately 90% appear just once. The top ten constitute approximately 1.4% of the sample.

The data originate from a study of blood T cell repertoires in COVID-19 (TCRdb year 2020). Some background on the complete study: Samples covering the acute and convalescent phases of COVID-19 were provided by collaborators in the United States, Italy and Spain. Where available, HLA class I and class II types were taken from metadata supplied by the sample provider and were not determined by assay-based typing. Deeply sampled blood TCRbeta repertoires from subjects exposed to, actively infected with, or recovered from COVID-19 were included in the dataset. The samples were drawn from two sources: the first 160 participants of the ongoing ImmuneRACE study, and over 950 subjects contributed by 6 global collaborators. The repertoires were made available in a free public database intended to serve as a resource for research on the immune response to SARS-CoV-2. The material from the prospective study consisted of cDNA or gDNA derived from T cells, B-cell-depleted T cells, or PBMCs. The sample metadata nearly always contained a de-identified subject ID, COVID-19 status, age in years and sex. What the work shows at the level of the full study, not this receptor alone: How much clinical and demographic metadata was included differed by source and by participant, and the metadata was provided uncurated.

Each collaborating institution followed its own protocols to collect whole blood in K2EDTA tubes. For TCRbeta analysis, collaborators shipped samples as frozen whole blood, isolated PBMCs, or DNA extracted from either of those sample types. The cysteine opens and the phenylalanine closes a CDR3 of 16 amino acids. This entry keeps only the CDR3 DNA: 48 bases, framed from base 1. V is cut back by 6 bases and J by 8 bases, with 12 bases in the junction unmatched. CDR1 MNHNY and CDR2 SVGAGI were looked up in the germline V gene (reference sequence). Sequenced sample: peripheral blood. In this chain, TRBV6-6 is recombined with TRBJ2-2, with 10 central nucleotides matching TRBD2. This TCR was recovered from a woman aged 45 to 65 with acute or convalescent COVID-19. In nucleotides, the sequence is TGTGCCAGCAGCCCGGCAAGCGGGGGGGCCTGGGGGGAGCTGTTTTTT. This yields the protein CASSPASGGAWGELFF.